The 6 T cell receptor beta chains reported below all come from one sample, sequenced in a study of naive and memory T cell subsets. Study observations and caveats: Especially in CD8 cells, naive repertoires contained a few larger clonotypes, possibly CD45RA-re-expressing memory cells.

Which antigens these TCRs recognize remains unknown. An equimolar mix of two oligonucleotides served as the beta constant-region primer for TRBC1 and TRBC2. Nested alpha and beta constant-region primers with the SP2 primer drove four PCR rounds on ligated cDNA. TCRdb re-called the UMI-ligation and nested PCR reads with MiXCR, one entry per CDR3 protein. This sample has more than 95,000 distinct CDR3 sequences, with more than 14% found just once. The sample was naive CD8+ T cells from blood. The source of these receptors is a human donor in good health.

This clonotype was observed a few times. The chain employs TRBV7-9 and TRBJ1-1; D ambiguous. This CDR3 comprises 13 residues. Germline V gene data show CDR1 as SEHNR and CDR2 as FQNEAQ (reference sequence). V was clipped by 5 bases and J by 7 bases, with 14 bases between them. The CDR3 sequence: CASSVAAGGEAFF. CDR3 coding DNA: TGTGCCAGCAGCGTCGCGGCTGGAGGTGAAGCTTTCTTT.

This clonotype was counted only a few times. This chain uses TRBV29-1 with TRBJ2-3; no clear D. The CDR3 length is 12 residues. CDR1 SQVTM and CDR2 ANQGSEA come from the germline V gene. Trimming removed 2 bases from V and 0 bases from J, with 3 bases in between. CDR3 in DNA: TGCAGCGTTGAACCTAGCACAGATACGCAGTATTTT. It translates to CSVEPSTDTQYF.

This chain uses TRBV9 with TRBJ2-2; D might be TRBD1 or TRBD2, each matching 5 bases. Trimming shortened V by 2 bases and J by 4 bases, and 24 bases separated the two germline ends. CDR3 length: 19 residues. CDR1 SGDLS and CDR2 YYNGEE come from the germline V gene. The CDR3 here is CASSVTSGPVTVGTGELFF. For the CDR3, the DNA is TGTGCCAGCAGCGTGACGTCGGGGCCAGTAACAGTCGGCACCGGGGAGCTGTTTTTT.

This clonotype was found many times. CDR3 in DNA: TGTGCCAGCAGCTTGGGGTGGCAGGGGGCGAACACCGGGGAGCTGTTTTTT. As protein: CASSLGWQGANTGELFF. V and J are TRBV5-4 and TRBJ2-2; 7 bases match TRBD1. This CDR3 comprises 17 residues. CDR1 and CDR2 (germline): SGHNT, YYREEE (reference sequence). The V segment lost 0 bases and the J segment 0 bases; nucleotides outside the gene matches: 5.

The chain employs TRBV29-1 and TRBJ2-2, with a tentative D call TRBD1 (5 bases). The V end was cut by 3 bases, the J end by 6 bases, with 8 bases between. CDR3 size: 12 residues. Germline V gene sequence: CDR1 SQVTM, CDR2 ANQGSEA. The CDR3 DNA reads TGCAGCGTTGATTCCAGGGCCGGGGAGCTGTTTTTT. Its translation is CSVDSRAGELFF.

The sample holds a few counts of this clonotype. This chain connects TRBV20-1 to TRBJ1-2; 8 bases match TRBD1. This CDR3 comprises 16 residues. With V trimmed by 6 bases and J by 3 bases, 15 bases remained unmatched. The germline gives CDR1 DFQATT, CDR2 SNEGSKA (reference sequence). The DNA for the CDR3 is TGCAGTGCAAACCCCCACACAGGGGGTGGCTACTATGGCTACACCTTC. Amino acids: CSANPHTGGGYYGYTF.